Listed below are T cell receptor beta chains from one sample, sequenced in a study of T cells in localized non-small cell lung cancer. Sequenced by immunoSEQ multiplex PCR; TCRdb stores in-frame clones only, minus some. In the table there are 52,000 or so clones, around 86% of which are singletons. The sample was peripheral blood, taken before any cancer treatment. The receptor source for this set is a male donor aged 60 or over with stage III squamous cell lung carcinoma. Each CDR3 is given without its conserved first and last residue. The order of the fields is J gene, V gene, CDR3 protein.

>TRBJ2-7|TRBV12-5
ASGWLVDSEAYEQY
>TRBJ1-2|TRBV2
ASRLQGLGYGYT
>TRBJ2-1|TRBV12-5
ASGLAPGGRSSYNEQF
>TRBJ2-7|TRBV6-1
ASSFNWGDSYEQY
>TRBJ2-7|TRBV2
ASLFQATSYEQY
>TRBJ2-3|TRBV9
ASSVGRGARTDTQY
>TRBJ2-5|TRBV15
ATSRSGGRGETQY
>TRBJ2-4|TRBV9
ASSPDAAEAKNIQY
>TRBJ2-3|TRBV5-1
ASSLGDLAGDTQY
>TRBJ2-3|TRBV2
ASTPLDGSTQY
>TRBJ1-5|TRBV4-1
ASSQIQFGSNQPQH
>TRBJ2-7|TRBV5-4
ASSSGTLSSYEQY
>TRBJ2-2|TRBV28
ASGGATGELF
>TRBJ2-3|TRBV5-6
ASSRTGGSADTQY
>TRBJ2-7|TRBV7-9
ASSKWTDYYEQY
>TRBJ1-1|TRBV7-9
ASSLLGRNTDAF
>TRBJ2-1|TRBV7-3
ASSERRGEQF
>TRBJ2-3|TRBV19
ASSPGGSRRGPDTQY
>TRBJ2-7|TRBV9
ASSVGNRATYEQY
>TRBJ2-7|TRBV7-2
ASSLAWGIYEQY
>TRBJ2-7|TRBV7-9
ASSKGDRGLEQY
>TRBJ1-1|TRBV10-3
AIRTGTAEAF
>TRBJ2-1|TRBV28
ASSPTGHEQF
>TRBJ1-1|TRBV19
ASSHQRDTEAF
>TRBJ2-3|TRBV4-3
ASSLLPTGTDTQY
>TRBJ1-2|TRBV15
ATSREARGNYGYT
>TRBJ2-3|TRBV15
ATSRRTGTDTQY
>TRBJ1-5|TRBV19
ASRNRGPGQPQH
>TRBJ2-1|TRBV18
ASSPNIAGAGNEQF
>TRBJ1-1|TRBV19
ASSPSGTSNTEAF
>TRBJ2-5|TRBV19
ASSILFQRGPTETSTRETQY
>TRBJ1-4|TRBV5-1
ASSLVGRDEKLF
>TRBJ2-5|TRBV15
ATSRDYQGLGETQY
>TRBJ2-2|TRBV7-3
ASSFTPGPGYTGELF
>TRBJ2-7|TRBV6-5
ASSSPTGPPEQY
>TRBJ1-1|TRBV7-8
ASTGGLWDTEAF
>TRBJ2-3|TRBV2
ASSEIWASGGDTQY
>TRBJ2-1|TRBV9
ASSDSRDSPYNEQF
>TRBJ2-3|TRBV5-1
ASSLLRGTDTQY
>TRBJ1-2|TRBV25-1
ASSRGNYGYT
>TRBJ2-7|TRBV23-1
ASSRPQNYEQY
>TRBJ1-5|TRBV5-1
ASSLEGQGNQPQH
>TRBJ1-2|TRBV11-2
ASSLEQQALYGYT
>TRBJ1-5|TRBV5-1
ASSPGTGGNQPQH
>TRBJ2-1|TRBV2
ASSEGLSNNEQF
>TRBJ2-2|TRBV30
AWSVGTANTGELF
>TRBJ1-1|TRBV30
AWGVGPNTEAF
>TRBJ2-7|TRBV7-9
ASSLTGTGDEQY
>TRBJ1-5|TRBV5-5
ASSTDREQPQH
>TRBJ1-2|TRBV5-1
ASSLGMQGPGGYT
>TRBJ1-2|TRBV5-4
ASRRTGANYGYT
>TRBJ2-5|TRBV10-3
AISERDQETQY
>TRBJ1-5|TRBV10-1
ATMRGTRQPQH